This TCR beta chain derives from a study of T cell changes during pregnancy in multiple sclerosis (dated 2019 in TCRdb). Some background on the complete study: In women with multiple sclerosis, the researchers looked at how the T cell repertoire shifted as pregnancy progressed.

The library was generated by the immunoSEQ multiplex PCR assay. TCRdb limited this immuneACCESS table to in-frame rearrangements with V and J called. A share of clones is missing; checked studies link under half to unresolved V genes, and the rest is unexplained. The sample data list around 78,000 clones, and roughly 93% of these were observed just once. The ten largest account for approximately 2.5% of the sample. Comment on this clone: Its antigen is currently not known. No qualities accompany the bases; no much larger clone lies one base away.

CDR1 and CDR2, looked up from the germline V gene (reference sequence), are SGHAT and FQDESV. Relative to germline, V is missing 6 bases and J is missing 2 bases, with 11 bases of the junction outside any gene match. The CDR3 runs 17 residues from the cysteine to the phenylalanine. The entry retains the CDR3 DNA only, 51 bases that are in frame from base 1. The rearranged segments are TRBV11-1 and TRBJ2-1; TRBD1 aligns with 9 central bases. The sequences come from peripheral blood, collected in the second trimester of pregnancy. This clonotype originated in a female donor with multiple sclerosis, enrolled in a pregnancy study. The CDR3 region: CASRPSGQGRTYNEQFF. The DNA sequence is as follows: TGTGCCAGCAGACCATCCGGACAGGGGAGAACCTACAATGAGCAGTTCTTC.